A selection of T cell receptor beta chains follows, all from one sample in a study of T cell repertoires in cytomegalovirus infection. A single record per CDR3 protein comes from TCRdb applying MiXCR to the reads. The sample carries around 100,000 distinct CDR3 sequences, approximately 45% recorded once. Their antigen targets remain unknown. The sample consisted of CD8+ T cells from cultured PBMCs, taken from culture after CMV antigen stimulation. The receptors shown here come from a human donor in good health (CMV status not recorded). Some clones in this sample may be carry-over from other donors' samples. Both conserved end residues are part of each CDR3. The order of the fields is CDR3 length, D gene, clone size, V gene, J gene, CDR3 protein, CDR3 DNA. The D gene is left open where the match is weak. The size entry is marked missing in some rows and otherwise reads once, few, many or a size class.

>20|TRBD2|.|TRBV20-1|TRBJ2-1
CSAKPQGFLAGGNSYNEQFF
TGCAGTGCTAAACCACAGGGTTTTCTAGCGGGGGGCAACTCCTACAATGAGCAGTTCTTC
>16|TRBD2|.|TRBV7-6|TRBJ2-3
CASRYSGGELTDTQYF
TGTGCCAGCAGATATAGCGGGGGGGAGCTCACAGATACGCAGTATTTT
>14|TRBD2|.|TRBV11-1|TRBJ2-7
CASTPASGHYEQYF
TGTGCCAGCACCCCCGCTAGCGGGCACTACGAGCAGTACTTC
>19|.|few|TRBV4-1|TRBJ1-6
CASSQDGSTSTGLSSPLHF
TGCGCCAGCAGCCAAGATGGTTCGACGAGTACAGGGTTGAGTTCACCCCTCCACTTT
>16|TRBD2|few|TRBV7-6|TRBJ2-3
CASSSLRGGAEDTQYF
TGTGCCAGCAGCTCCCTGCGCGGGGGGGCCGAAGATACGCAGTATTTT
>15|.|once|TRBV10-3|TRBJ1-4
CAISESPGTGEKLFF
TGTGCCATCAGTGAGTCACCAGGGACTGGTGAAAAACTGTTTTTT
>11|.|few|TRBV20-1|TRBJ1-1
CSGEKNTEAFF
TGCAGTGGCGAAAAGAACACTGAAGCTTTCTTT
>14|.|.|TRBV20-1|TRBJ2-7
CSARPEGVAYEQYF
TGCAGTGCCCGCCCGGAGGGAGTAGCCTACGAGCAGTACTTC
>13|.|few|TRBV12-3/TRBV12-4|TRBJ1-2
CASVGGGLHGYTF
TGTGCCAGCGTCGGGGGAGGGCTCCATGGCTACACCTTC
>15|TRBD1|.|TRBV4-3|TRBJ1-1
CASSQVGQGATEAFF
TGCGCCAGCAGCCAAGTCGGACAGGGGGCCACTGAAGCTTTCTTT
>15|TRBD1|.|TRBV12-3/TRBV12-4|TRBJ2-6
CASRVTGDGANVLTF
TGTGCCAGCAGAGTGACAGGGGACGGGGCCAACGTCCTGACTTTC
>14|.|many|TRBV18|TRBJ1-1
CASSPTGLNTEAFF
TGTGCCAGCTCACCAACAGGCCTGAACACTGAAGCTTTCTTT
>11|.|.|TRBV12-3/TRBV12-4|TRBJ1-1
CASTRMSEAFF
TGTGCCAGCACCCGGATGTCTGAAGCTTTCTTT
>13|.|few|TRBV7-9|TRBJ2-7
CASSLAGYREQYF
TGTGCCAGCAGCTTAGCGGGGTACCGCGAGCAGTACTTC
>11|.|many|TRBV7-8|TRBJ1-4
CASSFEVGLFF
TGTGCCAGCAGCTTCGAAGTGGGACTGTTTTTT
>12|.|.|TRBV4-1|TRBJ1-5
CASSQDNQPQHF
TGCGCCAGCAGCCAAGATAACCAGCCCCAGCATTTT
>14|.|.|TRBV28|TRBJ2-1
CASSFGQVGNEQFF
TGTGCCAGCAGTTTCGGGCAGGTTGGAAATGAGCAGTTCTTC
>15|TRBD2|many|TRBV7-6|TRBJ2-3
CASSLGAGGADTQYF
TGTGCCAGCAGCTTAGGAGCGGGAGGGGCAGATACGCAGTATTTT
>13|.|.|TRBV6-2/TRBV6-3|TRBJ2-7
CASSEGGVYEQYF
TGTGCCAGCAGTGAAGGGGGGGTCTACGAGCAGTACTTC
>17|TRBD2|.|TRBV6-1|TRBJ2-3
CASSEVWSGGARDTQYF
TGTGCCAGCAGTGAAGTCTGGAGCGGGGGGGCCAGAGATACGCAGTATTTT
>14|TRBD1|.|TRBV27|TRBJ1-2
CASSDRDGPYGYTF
TGTGCCAGCAGCGACAGGGATGGGCCCTATGGCTACACCTTC
>16|TRBD1|once|TRBV24-1|TRBJ2-3
CTTSETGTGLTDTQYF
TGTACCACCAGTGAAACCGGGACAGGGCTCACAGATACGCAGTATTTT
>14|TRBD1|.|TRBV4-1|TRBJ2-7
CASSQGTGYYEQYF
TGCGCCAGCAGCCAAGGGACAGGGTACTACGAGCAGTACTTC
>19|.|medium-sized|TRBV4-1|TRBJ1-2
CASSQDRDLRLQRVYGYTF
TGCGCCAGCAGCCAAGATCGGGACCTTCGATTGCAGCGGGTCTATGGCTACACCTTC
>16|.|.|TRBV2|TRBJ2-5
CASRIQRVETQVSQYF
TGTGCCAGCAGGATACAGAGAGTAGAGACCCAGGTGTCCCAGTACTTC
>14|TRBD2|once|TRBV9|TRBJ2-7
CASSAFVGGDEQYF
TGTGCCAGCAGCGCGTTCGTTGGGGGGGACGAGCAGTACTTC
>14|.|.|TRBV29-1|TRBJ1-6
CSVEEGGVGSPLHF
TGCAGCGTTGAAGAAGGGGGTGTCGGTTCACCCCTCCACTTT
>16|TRBD1|.|TRBV12-3/TRBV12-4|TRBJ1-2
CASSLGETGGIYGYTF
TGTGCCAGCAGTTTAGGCGAAACAGGGGGTATCTATGGCTACACCTTC
>18|TRBD1|.|TRBV3-1|TRBJ2-2
CASSQGSGTGVLTGELFF
TGTGCCAGCAGCCAAGGCTCCGGGACAGGGGTTCTTACCGGGGAGCTGTTTTTT
>16|.|.|TRBV12-3/TRBV12-4|TRBJ2-4
CASSSRGGVAKNIQYF
TGTGCCAGCAGCTCGCGTGGCGGGGTAGCCAAAAACATTCAGTACTTC
>15|TRBD2|.|TRBV2|TRBJ2-5
CASSEDPGGQETQYF
TGTGCCAGCAGTGAAGATCCGGGGGGACAAGAGACCCAGTACTTC